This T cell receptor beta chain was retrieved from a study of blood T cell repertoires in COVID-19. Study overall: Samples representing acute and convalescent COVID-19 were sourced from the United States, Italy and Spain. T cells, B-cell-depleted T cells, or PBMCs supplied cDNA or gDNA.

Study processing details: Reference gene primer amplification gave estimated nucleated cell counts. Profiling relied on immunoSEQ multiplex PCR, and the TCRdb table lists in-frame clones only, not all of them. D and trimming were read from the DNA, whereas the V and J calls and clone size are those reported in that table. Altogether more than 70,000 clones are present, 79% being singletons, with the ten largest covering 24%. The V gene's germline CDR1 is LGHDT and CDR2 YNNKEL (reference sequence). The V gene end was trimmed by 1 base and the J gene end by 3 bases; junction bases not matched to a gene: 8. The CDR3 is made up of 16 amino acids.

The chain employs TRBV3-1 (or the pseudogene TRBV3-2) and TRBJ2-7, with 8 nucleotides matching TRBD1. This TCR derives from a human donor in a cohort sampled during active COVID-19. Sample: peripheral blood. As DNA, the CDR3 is TGTGCCAGCAGCCAAGGCCTGTTAACAGGGGGCTACGAGCAGTACTTC. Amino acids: CASSQGLLTGGYEQYF.